This entry describes one TCR beta chain. Profiled with immunoSEQ multiplex PCR; TCRdb holds only in-frame clones, not every one. This sample carries about 180,000 clones, roughly 89% of them seen once, and the ten largest clones take over 2%. The data originate from a study of blood T cell repertoires in COVID-19. The wider study: The origin of the acute and convalescent COVID-19 samples was the United States, Italy and Spain. Sample material is recorded as cDNA or gDNA derived from T cells, B-cell-depleted T cells, or PBMCs.

The CDR3 loop spans 16 amino acids. Looked up from germline, CDR1 is MNHEY and CDR2 is SMNVEV (reference sequence). Trimming cost V 5 bases and J 0 bases; bases outside gene matches: 7. This receptor was taken from a woman aged 40-49 years with acute COVID-19. The chain employs TRBV27 and TRBJ2-7, with 10 nucleotides matching TRBD2. The material sequenced was PBMCs or T cells enriched from blood (not recorded which). The CDR3 coding sequence is TGTGCCAGCAGTAACCTTAGCGGGGGGCACTCCTACGAGCAGTACTTC. Amino acids: CASSNLSGGHSYEQYF.